This TCR beta chain was sequenced in a study of cytomegalovirus exposure and HLA in healthy donors. A 120-subject validation cohort, separate from the roughly 670-subject first cohort, supplied the donors. The V and J ends lost 2 bases and 11 bases, in that order; junction bases with no gene match: 7. This CDR3 is built from 14 residues. Looked up from germline, CDR1 is MNHEY and CDR2 is SVGAGI. Produced via immunoSEQ multiplex PCR; TCRdb's table is partial and in-frame only. The sample has just over 65,000 clones, approximately 96% seen once. The TCR was taken from a woman between 18 and 30 years old in good health and CMV-seropositive. Input material: PBMCs. The chain links TRBV6-5 to TRBJ2-7; TRBD2 matches at 12 bases. CDR3 sequence (DNA): TGTGCCAGCAGTTACGGCCTAGCGGGAGGGAATAAGTACTTC. It specifies CASSYGLAGGNKYF.